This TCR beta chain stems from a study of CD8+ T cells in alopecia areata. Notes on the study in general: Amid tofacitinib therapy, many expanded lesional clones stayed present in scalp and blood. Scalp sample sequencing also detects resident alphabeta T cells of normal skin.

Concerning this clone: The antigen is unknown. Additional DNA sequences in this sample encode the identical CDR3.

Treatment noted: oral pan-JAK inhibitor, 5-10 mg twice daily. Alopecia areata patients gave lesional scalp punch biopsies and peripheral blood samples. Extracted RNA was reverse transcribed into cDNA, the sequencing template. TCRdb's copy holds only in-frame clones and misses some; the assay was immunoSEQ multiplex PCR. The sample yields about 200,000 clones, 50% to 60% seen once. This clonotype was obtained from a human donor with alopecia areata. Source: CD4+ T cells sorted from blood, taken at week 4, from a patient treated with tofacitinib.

In DNA form, the CDR3 reads TGCAGCGTTGGGCAGAGCTATGGCTACACCTTC. Translation gives CSVGQSYGYTF. The chain uses TRBV29-1 and TRBJ1-2; no definite D call. The CDR3 has 11 residues. V shed 4 bases and J shed 4 bases, with 7 bases lying between them. Germline V gene sequence: CDR1 SQVTM, CDR2 ANQGSEA.